The clone carrying this T cell receptor (beta chain) occurred a few times. The antigen remains unidentified. The CDR3 loop spans 12 amino acids. Trimming removed 5 bases from V and 4 bases from J, with 9 bases in between. The V gene's germline CDR1 is SEHNR and CDR2 FQNEAQ (reference sequence). It was via CD45RO/CCR7/CD25/CD127/CD95/CD27 that CD4+ naive, central memory, regulatory and stem cell-like memory cells were sorted. Expressed TCRB transcripts were sequenced because the isolated RNA had all been reverse transcribed beforehand. Clones were read by immunoSEQ multiplex PCR, and TCRdb kept only the in-frame ones, dropping some. The table has about 900,000 clones, around a sixth seen once. The sample originates from a study of beta chain features in type 1 diabetes. General observations from the study: There was no resolution here of whether HLA type influences TCRB rearrangement. Shorter TCRB CDR3s, moderately but significantly so, were found in Type 1 diabetes patients in all four CD4+ subsets.

The source of this sequence is a woman under 30 in good health. The material sequenced was naive CD4+ T cells from blood. J is TRBJ2-7 and V is TRBV7-9, with D possibly matching TRBD2 (5 bases). This chain's CDR3 is CASSPKRYEQYF. As DNA, the CDR3 is TGTGCCAGCAGCCCAAAGCGGTACGAGCAGTACTTC. Looking up the rest from reference TRBV7-9 and TRBJ2-7 gives the full variable domain: DTGVSQNPRHKITKRGQNVTFRCDPISEHNRLYWYRQTLGQGPEFLTYFQNEAQLEKSRLLSDRFSAERPKGSFSTLEIQRTEQGDSAMYLCASSPKRYEQYFGPGTRLTVT.